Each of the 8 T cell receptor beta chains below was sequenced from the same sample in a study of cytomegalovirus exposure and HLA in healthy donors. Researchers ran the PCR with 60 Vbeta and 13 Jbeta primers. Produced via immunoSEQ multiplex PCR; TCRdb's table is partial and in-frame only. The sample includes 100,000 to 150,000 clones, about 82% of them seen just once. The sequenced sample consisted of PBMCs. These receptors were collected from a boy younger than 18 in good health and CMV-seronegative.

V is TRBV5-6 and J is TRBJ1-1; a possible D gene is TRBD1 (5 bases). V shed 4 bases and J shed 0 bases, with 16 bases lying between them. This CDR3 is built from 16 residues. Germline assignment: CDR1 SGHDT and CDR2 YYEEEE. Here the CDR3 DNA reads TGTGCCAGCAGCAGGGGTTGGTCGGGGGTGAACACTGAAGCTTTCTTT. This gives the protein CASSRGWSGVNTEAFF.

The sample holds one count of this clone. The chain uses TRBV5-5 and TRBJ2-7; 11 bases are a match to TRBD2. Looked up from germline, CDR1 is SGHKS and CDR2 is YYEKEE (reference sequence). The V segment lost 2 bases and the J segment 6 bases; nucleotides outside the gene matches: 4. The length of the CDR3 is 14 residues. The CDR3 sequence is CASSFTGTSGEQYF. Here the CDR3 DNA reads TGTGCCAGCAGCTTCACCGGGACTAGCGGCGAGCAGTACTTC.

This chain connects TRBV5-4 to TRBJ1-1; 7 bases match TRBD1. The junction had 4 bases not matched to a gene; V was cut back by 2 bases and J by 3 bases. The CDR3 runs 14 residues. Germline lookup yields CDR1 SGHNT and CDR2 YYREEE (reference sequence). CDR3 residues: CASSFGTDDTEAFF. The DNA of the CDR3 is TGTGCCAGCAGCTTCGGGACAGATGACACTGAAGCTTTCTTT.

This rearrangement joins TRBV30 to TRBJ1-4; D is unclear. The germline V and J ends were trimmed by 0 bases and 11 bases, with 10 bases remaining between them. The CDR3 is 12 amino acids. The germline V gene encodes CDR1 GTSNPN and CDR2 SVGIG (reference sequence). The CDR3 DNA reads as TGTGCCTGGAGTGTCGCCGGTCCGAAACTGTTTTTT. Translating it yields CAWSVAGPKLFF.

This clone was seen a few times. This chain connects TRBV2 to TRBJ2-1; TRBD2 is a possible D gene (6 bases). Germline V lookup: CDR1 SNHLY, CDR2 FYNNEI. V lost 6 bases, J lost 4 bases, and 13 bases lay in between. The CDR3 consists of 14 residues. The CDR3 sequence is CASSPRDWYNEQFF. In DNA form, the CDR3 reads TGTGCCAGCAGCCCCAGGGACTGGTACAATGAGCAGTTCTTC.

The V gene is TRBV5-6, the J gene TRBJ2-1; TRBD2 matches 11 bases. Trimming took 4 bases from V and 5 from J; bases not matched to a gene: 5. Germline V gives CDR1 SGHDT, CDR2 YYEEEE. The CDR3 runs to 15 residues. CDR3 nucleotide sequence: TGTGCCAGCAGCCCCATAGCGGGAGGGCACAATGAGCAGTTCTTC. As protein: CASSPIAGGHNEQFF. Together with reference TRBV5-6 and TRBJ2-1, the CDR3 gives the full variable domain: DAGVTQSPTHLIKTRGQQVTLRCSPKSGHDTVSWYQQALGQGPQFIFQYYEEEERQRGNFPDRFSGHQFPNYSSELNVNALLLGDSALYLCASSPIAGGHNEQFFGPGTRLTVL.

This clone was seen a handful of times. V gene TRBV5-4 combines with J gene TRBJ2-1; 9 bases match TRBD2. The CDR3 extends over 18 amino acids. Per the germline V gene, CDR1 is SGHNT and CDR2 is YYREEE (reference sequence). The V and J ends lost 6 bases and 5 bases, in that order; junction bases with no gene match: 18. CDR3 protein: CASTGRREGLSTHNEQFF. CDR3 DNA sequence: TGTGCCAGCACCGGCCGGCGGGAGGGCCTCTCTACCCACAATGAGCAGTTCTTC. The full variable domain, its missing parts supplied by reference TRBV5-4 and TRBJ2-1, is ETGVTQSPTHLIKTRGQQVTLRCSSQSGHNTVSWYQQALGQGPQFIFQYYREEENGRGNFPPRFSGLQFPNYSSELNVNALELDDSALYLCASTGRREGLSTHNEQFFGPGTRLTVL.

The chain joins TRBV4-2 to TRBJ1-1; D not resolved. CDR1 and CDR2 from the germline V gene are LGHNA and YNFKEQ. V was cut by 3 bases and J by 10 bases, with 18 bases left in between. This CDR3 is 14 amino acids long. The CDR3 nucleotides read TGTGCCAGCAGCCAGAAGCAGGAGGTTTCGAGAGCTTTCTTT. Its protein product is CASSQKQEVSRAFF.